The 20 T cell receptor beta chains given below trace back to one sample, sequenced in a study of blood T cells in healthy people across ages. Using a J-beta primer mix together with a sample-barcoded 5' primer, a second PCR was run for about 6 to 12 cycles. Using its own MiXCR run on the 5' RACE reads, TCRdb lists one record per CDR3 protein. The sample lists roughly 1.5 million distinct CDR3 sequences; approximately 43% were seen once. Sequencing was carried out using blood. These receptors originate from a woman aged 18-30 years in good health.

This clonotype was observed a single time. The chain carries TRBV20-1 and TRBJ2-5, with TRBD1 matching over 8 bases. The end of the DNA aligns better with TRBJ2-7, so the J call may be wrong. This CDR3 has 16 residues. The V gene's germline CDR1 is DFQATT and CDR2 SNEGSKA (reference sequence). CDR3: CSASPGTGVPPYEQYF. Here the CDR3 DNA reads TGCAGTGCTTCTCCCGGGACAGGCGTCCCTCCCTACGAGCAGTACTTC.

The chain recombines TRBV29-1 with TRBJ1-1; D might be TRBD1 (5 bases). V was shortened by 4 bases and J by 5 bases, with 11 bases between the two germline ends. Germline assignment: CDR1 SQVTM and CDR2 ANQGSEA. There are 12 residues in the CDR3. CDR3 bases: TGCAGCGTTGCGGGGGAACCGACTGAAGCTTTCTTT. Its protein is CSVAGEPTEAFF.

This clonotype was seen a few times. The chain is built from TRBV30 and TRBJ1-2, with D maybe TRBD1 (5 bases). The V end lost 1 base, the J end lost 3 bases, and 6 bases lay between the germline ends. This CDR3 has 12 residues. CDR1 is GTSNPN, CDR2 SVGIG, per germline (reference sequence). The CDR3 coding sequence is TGTGCCTGGAGTGGGGGGGACTATGGCTACACCTTC. Protein sequence: CAWSGGDYGYTF.

CDR3 residues: CASSKGLAGGDTQYF. The CDR3 DNA is TGTGCCAGCAGCAAGGGACTAGCGGGCGGAGATACGCAGTATTTT. The V call is TRBV12-3 or TRBV12-4, the J call TRBJ2-3; TRBD2 agrees at 12 bases. This CDR3 is built from 15 residues. J gave up 5 bases and V 6 bases, and 6 bases lay outside the gene matches.

V is TRBV29-1 and J is TRBJ1-1; no firm D call. Trimming took off 5 bases at V and 1 base at J, with 8 bases between the two ends. This CDR3 has 12 amino acids. The germline gives CDR1 SQVTM, CDR2 ANQGSEA. The CDR3 is CSVLGGNTEAFF. Written as DNA, the CDR3 is TGCAGCGTTCTCGGTGGGAACACTGAAGCTTTCTTT.

The chain is built from TRBV6-6 and TRBJ1-1, with D perhaps matching TRBD1 (5 bases). The CDR3 is 12 amino acids. Deletions cut 6 bases from V and 5 bases from J, with 10 bases between. Germline loops: CDR1 MNHNY, CDR2 SVGAGI (reference sequence). The CDR3, as DNA: TGTGCCAGCAGGGGGGTTCTGACTGAAGCTTTCTTT. This codes for CASRGVLTEAFF.

V gene TRBV6-2 or TRBV6-3 combines with J gene TRBJ1-6; 11 nucleotides agree with TRBD1. CDR1 is MNHEY, CDR2 SVGEGT, per germline. The CDR3 runs to 15 residues. V gave up 5 bases and J gave up 9 bases; unmatched junction bases: 6. CDR3 nucleotides: TGTGCCAGCAGTCCGGACAGGGGGCCACGTTCACCCCTCCACTTT. It encodes CASSPDRGPRSPLHF.

The V call is TRBV27, the J call TRBJ1-1, with a possible D match to TRBD1 (5 bases). There are 16 residues in the CDR3. Germline V gene lookup returns CDR1 MNHEY and CDR2 SMNVEV (reference sequence). Trimming cost V 5 bases and J 4 bases, with 20 bases left between them. CDR3 coding DNA: TGTGCCAGCAGTGTCCTACAGCCGCGGGGGGGCACTGAAGCTTTCTTT. Protein: CASSVLQPRGGTEAFF.

The chain has TRBV29-1 and TRBJ1-4; no firm D call. V was clipped by 4 bases and J by 8 bases, with 11 bases between them. The germline CDR1 and CDR2 sequences are SQVTM and ANQGSEA. The CDR3 sequence is 12 residues long. In DNA form, the CDR3 reads TGCAGCGTTGGCGGCGCCGGGGAAAAACTGTTTTTT. Translation gives CSVGGAGEKLFF.

This chain uses TRBV11-2 with TRBJ2-1; 8 bases map to TRBD2. The CDR3 has 16 residues. Per the germline V gene, CDR1 is SGHAT and CDR2 is FQNNGV. The junction had 4 bases not matched to a gene; V was cut back by 1 base and J by 2 bases. Written as DNA, the CDR3 is TGTGCCAGCAGCTTAGGAGAGCGGGAGCCCTACAATGAGCAGTTCTTC. Translation: CASSLGEREPYNEQFF. Supplemented by reference TRBV11-2 and TRBJ2-1, the full variable domain reads EAGVAQSPRYKIIEKRQSVAFWCNPISGHATLYWYQQILGQGPKLLIQFQNNGVVDDSQLPKDRFSAERLKGVDSTLKIQPAKLEDSAVYLCASSLGEREPYNEQFFGPGTRLTVL.

This clonotype turned up a few times. The V and J genes are TRBV20-1 and TRBJ2-7, with TRBD2 matching 7 bases. V lost 1 base and J lost 4; bases outside the gene matches: 10. Per the germline V gene, CDR1 is DFQATT and CDR2 is SNEGSKA (reference sequence). The CDR3 is 15 residues long. The chain's CDR3 is CSARALSGRAYEQYF. DNA of the CDR3: TGCAGTGCTAGAGCCTTATCTGGGAGGGCGTACGAGCAGTACTTC.

A few counts support this clonotype. This chain links TRBV20-1 with TRBJ2-7; 8 positions agree with TRBD2. Germline trimming cut 6 bases from V and 4 bases from J; bases unmatched to any gene: 17. CDR3 size: 16 residues. From germline, CDR1 is DFQATT and CDR2 SNEGSKA (reference sequence). The CDR3 loop is CSAPGLPSGSVYEQYF. The CDR3 DNA sequence: TGCAGTGCCCCAGGGTTACCGAGCGGGAGTGTATACGAGCAGTACTTC.

The sample holds one count of this clonotype. The rearrangement links TRBV20-1 to TRBJ1-2; no reliable D call. The CDR3 loop spans 14 amino acids. The germline V gene encodes CDR1 DFQATT and CDR2 SNEGSKA (reference sequence). V gave up 1 base and J gave up 1 base, with 10 bases separating them. Here the CDR3 DNA reads TGCAGTGCTAGAGCCCCAGAAATTAACTATGGCTACACCTTC. It specifies CSARAPEINYGYTF.

The chain uses TRBV5-6 and TRBJ1-2, with 8 bases that match TRBD1. The CDR3 covers 15 residues. The V segment lost 4 bases and the J segment 6 bases; nucleotides outside the gene matches: 11. Germline V gene lookup returns CDR1 SGHDT and CDR2 YYEEEE. CDR3 coding DNA: TGTGCCAGCAGCAGAAGACAGGGGATAAAGAATGGCTACACCTTC. Encoded protein: CASSRRQGIKNGYTF.

CDR3 sequence (DNA): TGTGCCAGCAGCAATTTCAGGGGGCGGGGCTACACCTTC. It yields the protein CASSNFRGRGYTF. This chain links TRBV21-1 with TRBJ1-2; whether TRBD1, the table's D call, matches the DNA was not checked. TRBV21-1 is a listed pseudogene. The CDR3 is made up of 13 amino acids.

This chain uses TRBV4-1 with TRBJ2-7; TRBD2 is a possible D gene (5 bases). V was shortened by 7 bases and J by 7 bases, with 23 bases between the two germline ends. This CDR3 spans 15 amino acids. The V gene's germline CDR1 is MGHRA and CDR2 YSYEKL. The CDR3 DNA reads as TGCGCCAGCATCCACCCATCCGGGGTTACCGGGGAGCAGTACTTC. This encodes CASIHPSGVTGEQYF.

CDR3 region: CSARDRGGITNEKLFF. The DNA of the CDR3 is TGCAGTGCTAGAGATCGTGGGGGGATAACTAATGAAAAACTGTTTTTT. The chain is built from TRBV20-1 and TRBJ1-4; maybe TRBD1 (5 bases). The CDR3 contains 16 residues. Germline loops: CDR1 DFQATT, CDR2 SNEGSKA (reference sequence). The germline V and J ends were trimmed by 0 bases and 1 base, with 12 bases remaining between them.

This clonotype was counted a few times. The chain joins TRBV10-2 to TRBJ1-1; D gene unclear. In germline, CDR1 is WSHSY, CDR2 SAAADI. Trimming took 2 bases from V and 3 from J, leaving 13 bases between them. This CDR3 is built from 15 residues. The CDR3, as DNA: TGCGCCAGCAGTGAGCCCCTGATCCGGGACACTGAAGCTTTCTTT. This codes for CASSEPLIRDTEAFF.

V gene TRBV19 combines with J gene TRBJ1-2; 8 bases line up with TRBD1. V was pared by 6 bases and J by 5 bases, with 8 bases of the junction left unmatched. Germline lookup yields CDR1 LNHDA and CDR2 SQIVND (reference sequence). This CDR3 contains 14 residues. The CDR3 here is CASSQGQGLYGYTF. CDR3 bases: TGTGCCAGTAGCCAAGGACAGGGCCTATATGGCTACACCTTC.

This clonotype appeared a single time. This chain uses TRBV5-1 with TRBJ1-1; D is ambiguous. Trimming took off 0 bases at V and 4 bases at J, with 16 bases between the two ends. Per the germline V gene, CDR1 is SGHRS and CDR2 is YFSETQ. The length of the CDR3 is 16 residues. This CDR3 reads CASSLVYSTAGTEAFF. For the CDR3, the DNA is TGCGCCAGCAGCTTGGTTTATAGTACAGCGGGCACTGAAGCTTTCTTT.